This TCR beta chain was found in a study of cytomegalovirus exposure and HLA in healthy donors. Study-level findings and limits: For TCR beta chains, V- and J-gene trimming was later linked to a missense DCLRE1C variant. Among immune exposure information, only CMV serostatus was available. Accurate predictions that matched the HLA-A and HLA-B alleles of most subjects were reportedly made from TCR beta sequences.

This clone was counted only a few times. Its antigen is currently unknown. Vbeta (60) and Jbeta (13) primers were used in the PCR. Per the study methods: In a later analysis, of tens of millions of unique beta chains, roughly 10 million appeared in at least two donors. Clones were sequenced by immunoSEQ multiplex PCR, and TCRdb holds only the in-frame ones, with some missing. The D gene and trimming were derived from the DNA, and the V and J assignments and clone size from that table. The sample carries 100,000 or so clones, roughly 70% recorded once. The germline gives CDR1 SGHVS, CDR2 FNYEAQ. V lost 5 bases to trimming and J lost 5 bases, with 7 bases between them. The CDR3 is made up of 13 amino acids.

V is TRBV7-6 and J is TRBJ1-6; D not resolved. This clonotype was obtained from a man in his forties or fifties in good health and CMV-seronegative. Sequenced: PBMCs. This CDR3 is CASSRLDNSPLHF. The CDR3 DNA reads TGTGCCAGCAGCCGATTAGATAATTCACCCCTCCACTTT.